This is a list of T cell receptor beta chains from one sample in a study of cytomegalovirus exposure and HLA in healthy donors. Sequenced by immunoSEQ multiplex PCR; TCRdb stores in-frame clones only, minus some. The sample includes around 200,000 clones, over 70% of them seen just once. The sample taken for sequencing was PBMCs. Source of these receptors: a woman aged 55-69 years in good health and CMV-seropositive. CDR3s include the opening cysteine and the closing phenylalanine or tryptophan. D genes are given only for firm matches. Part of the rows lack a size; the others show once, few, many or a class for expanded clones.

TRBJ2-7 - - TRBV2 CASSEYSLQYF TGTGCCAGCAGTGAATACAGCCTCCAGTACTTC
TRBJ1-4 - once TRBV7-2 CASSRQENEKLFF TGTGCCAGCAGCCGACAGGAAAATGAAAAACTGTTTTTT
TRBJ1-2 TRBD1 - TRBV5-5 CASSSPGQGHHPYGYTF TGTGCCAGCAGCTCCCCCGGACAGGGCCACCATCCCTATGGCTACACCTTC
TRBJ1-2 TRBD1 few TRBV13 CASSTDRGFGYTF TGTGCCAGCAGCACAGACAGGGGGTTTGGCTACACCTTC
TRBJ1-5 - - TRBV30 CAWSGGGNQPQHF TGTGCCTGGAGTGGGGGGGGGAATCAGCCCCAGCATTTT
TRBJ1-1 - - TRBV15 CATSRVAALFGTEAFF TGTGCCACCAGCAGAGTAGCGGCTCTATTTGGCACTGAAGCTTTCTTT
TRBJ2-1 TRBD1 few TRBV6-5 CAVEGQGSYNEQFF TGTGCCGTAGAAGGACAGGGCTCCTACAATGAGCAGTTCTTC
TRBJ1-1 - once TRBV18 CASSQDSSGDTEAFF TGTGCCAGCTCACAGGACTCCAGTGGTGACACTGAAGCTTTCTTT
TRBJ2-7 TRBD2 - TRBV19 CASSPTSLAATYEQYF TGTGCCAGTAGCCCAACGTCACTAGCGGCCACCTACGAGCAGTACTTC
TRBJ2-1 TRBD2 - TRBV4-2 CASSQEGTSGRKDNEQFF TGTGCCAGCAGCCAAGAGGGGACTAGCGGGAGGAAGGACAATGAGCAGTTCTTC
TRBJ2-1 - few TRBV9 CASSVGHSSYNEQFF TGTGCCAGCAGCGTAGGACATAGCTCCTACAATGAGCAGTTCTTC
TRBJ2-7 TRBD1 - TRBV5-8 CASSLWTGGPYEQYF TGTGCCAGCAGCTTGTGGACAGGGGGCCCCTACGAGCAGTACTTC
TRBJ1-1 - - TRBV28 CATARGGAGDTEAFF TGTGCCACCGCCCGTGGAGGGGCAGGTGACACTGAAGCTTTCTTT
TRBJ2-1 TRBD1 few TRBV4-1 CASSQDPKDRRFSYNEQFF TGCGCCAGCAGCCAAGACCCCAAGGACAGGCGCTTTTCCTACAATGAGCAGTTCTTC
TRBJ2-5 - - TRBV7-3 CASSLDWQETQYF TGTGCCAGCAGCTTAGACTGGCAAGAGACCCAGTACTTC
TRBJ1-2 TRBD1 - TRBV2 CATAGGSYGYTF TGTGCCACTGCAGGGGGAAGCTATGGTTACACCTTC
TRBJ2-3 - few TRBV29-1 CSVQGGDTQYF TGCAGCGTACAAGGAGGAGATACGCAGTATTTT
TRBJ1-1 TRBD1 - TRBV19 CASSMTGGRFEAFF TGTGCCAGTAGTATGACAGGGGGCCGTTTTGAAGCTTTCTTT
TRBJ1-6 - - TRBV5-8 CASSLVGVPPLHF TGTGCCAGCAGCTTGGTAGGGGTCCCACCCCTCCACTTT
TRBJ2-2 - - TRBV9 CASSPPFPNTGELFF TGTGCCAGCAGCCCCCCTTTCCCGAACACCGGGGAGCTGTTTTTT
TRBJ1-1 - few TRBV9 CASSTSGSGDTEAFF TGTGCCAGCAGCACATCAGGGTCCGGAGACACTGAAGCTTTCTTT
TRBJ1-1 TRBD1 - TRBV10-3 CAISESTGVGNTEAFF TGTGCCATCAGTGAGTCGACAGGGGTTGGGAACACTGAAGCTTTCTTT
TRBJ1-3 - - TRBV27 CASSLWIWRAVNSGNTIYF TGTGCCAGCAGTTTATGGATCTGGCGGGCGGTCAACTCTGGAAACACCATATATTTT
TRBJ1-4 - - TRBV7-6 CASSLVGGGVITNEKLFF TGTGCCAGCAGCTTAGTCGGTGGGGGCGTAATAACTAATGAAAAACTGTTTTTT
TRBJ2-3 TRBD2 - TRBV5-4 CASSPAGLAVEDTQYF TGTGCCAGCAGCCCGGCCGGGCTAGCGGTGGAAGATACGCAGTATTTT
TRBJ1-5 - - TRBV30 CAWAGGDNQPQHF TGTGCCTGGGCCGGGGGAGACAATCAGCCCCAGCATTTT
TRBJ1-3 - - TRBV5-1 CASSFSGFSGNTIYF TGCGCCAGCAGCTTTTCAGGGTTCTCTGGAAACACCATATATTTT
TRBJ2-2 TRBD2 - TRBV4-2 CASSPSGGATGELFF TGTGCCAGCAGCCCGAGCGGGGGGGCCACCGGGGAGCTGTTTTTT
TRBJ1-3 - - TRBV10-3 CAISDNTSGNTIYF TGTGCCATCAGTGACAACACCTCTGGAAACACCATATATTTT
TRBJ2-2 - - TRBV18 CASSPSGTGELFF TGTGCCAGCTCACCTTCGGGAACCGGGGAGCTGTTTTTT
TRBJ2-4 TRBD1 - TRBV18 CASSLQGAHYRKNIQYF TGTGCCAGCTCTTTACAGGGGGCCCACTACCGAAAAAACATTCAGTACTTC
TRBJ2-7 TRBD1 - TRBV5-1 CASSYDRASYEQYF TGCGCCAGCAGCTATGACAGGGCGAGCTACGAGCAGTACTTC
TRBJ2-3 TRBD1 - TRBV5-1 CASSLQGASTDTQYF TGCGCCAGCAGCTTGCAGGGGGCGAGCACAGATACGCAGTATTTT
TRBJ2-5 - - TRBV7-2 CASSLAPLETQYF TGTGCCAGCAGCTTAGCCCCCCTGGAGACCCAGTACTTC
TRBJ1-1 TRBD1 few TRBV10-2 CASSGTGTYTEAFF TGCGCCAGCAGTGGGACAGGGACTTACACTGAAGCTTTCTTT
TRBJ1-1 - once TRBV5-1 CAAGDGKNTEAFF TGCGCCGCAGGGGACGGCAAGAACACTGAAGCTTTCTTT
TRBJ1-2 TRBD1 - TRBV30 CARQRDSLNYGYTF TGTGCCAGGCAGAGGGACAGCTTAAACTATGGCTACACCTTC
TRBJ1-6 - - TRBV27 CASSFWIQGRNSPLHF TGTGCCAGCAGTTTTTGGATACAGGGAAGGAATTCACCCCTCCACTTT
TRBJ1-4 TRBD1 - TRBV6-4 CASSQTGNNEKLFF TGTGCCAGCAGTCAGACAGGGAATAATGAAAAACTGTTTTTT
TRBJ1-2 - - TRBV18 CASSPPTESYGYTF TGTGCCAGCTCACCACCTACAGAGAGCTATGGCTACACCTTC
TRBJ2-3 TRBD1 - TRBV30 CAWSAGTASTDTQYF TGTGCCTGGAGTGCCGGGACAGCAAGCACAGATACGCAGTATTTT
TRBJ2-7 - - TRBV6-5 CASSYKAGYEQYF TGTGCCAGCAGTTATAAGGCAGGCTACGAGCAGTACTTC
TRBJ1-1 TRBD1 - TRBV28 CASRSQGGNTEAFF TGTGCCAGCAGATCCCAGGGGGGGAACACTGAAGCTTTCTTT
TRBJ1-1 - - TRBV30 CAWSVPSTRNTEAFF TGTGCCTGGAGTGTACCCTCTACCCGGAACACTGAAGCTTTCTTT
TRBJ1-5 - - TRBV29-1 CSALRQDSNQPQHF TGCAGCGCTCTGAGACAGGATAGCAATCAGCCCCAGCATTTT
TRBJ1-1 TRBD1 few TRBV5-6 CASSLLTGGMNTEAFF TGTGCCAGCAGCCTTTTGACAGGGGGCATGAACACTGAAGCTTTCTTT
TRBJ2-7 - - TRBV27 CASSPAASRTYEQYF TGTGCCAGCAGCCCGGCGGCTAGCAGGACCTACGAGCAGTACTTC
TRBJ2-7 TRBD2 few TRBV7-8 CASSVPVGGVNYEQYF TGTGCCAGCAGCGTACCGGTCGGGGGGGTCAACTACGAGCAGTACTTC
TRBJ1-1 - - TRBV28 CASFRGYTEAFF TGTGCCAGCTTTCGAGGATACACTGAAGCTTTCTTT
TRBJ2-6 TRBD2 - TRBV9 CASSVLPAGYSGANVLTF TGTGCCAGCAGCGTTTTGCCAGCGGGGTACTCTGGGGCCAACGTCCTGACTTTC
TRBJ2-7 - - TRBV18 CASSPRFQNEQYF TGTGCCAGCTCACCGAGGTTCCAGAACGAGCAGTACTTC
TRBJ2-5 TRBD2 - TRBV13 CASSFFLLSGNGEETQYF TGTGCCAGCAGCTTCTTCTTACTGAGCGGGAATGGGGAGGAGACCCAGTACTTC